The entry below describes one T cell receptor (beta chain). What it binds is not known. The sample carries other DNA sequences with the same CDR3. Treatment reported: around 19 received Ad26.COV2.S at low or high dose, single or two shots; about 5 received placebo; per-sample allocation not given. At day 63 after the first vaccine or placebo injection, samples were drawn. The sample belongs to a study of Ad26.COV2.S vaccination and SARS-CoV-2 variants. Across the study: Dosing was one shot or two shots 56 days apart. Regarding the study as a whole: The study found higher spike-specific TCR breadth in vaccine than placebo recipients.

The CDR3 length is 12 residues. Germline V gene sequence: CDR1 ENHRY, CDR2 SYGVKD. Trimming left V 3 bases short and J 4 bases short, with 5 bases between. Some clones are missing from TCRdb's copy, which holds only in-frame ones; the method was immunoSEQ multiplex PCR. The sample has roughly 700,000 clones; 80% to 90% are singletons. The starting material was peripheral blood, obtained in a trial of Ad26.COV2.S vaccine versus placebo. This rearrangement joins TRBV10-3 to TRBJ2-3; D perhaps matches TRBD1 (5 bases). The TCR sequence derives from a person aged 18 to 65 who received the Ad26.COV2.S COVID-19 vaccine or a placebo. CDR3 nucleotides: TGTGCCATCAGTGAAGGGGCAGATACGCAGTATTTT. It encodes CAISEGADTQYF.